This T cell receptor (beta chain) was captured by sequencing in a study of beta chain features in type 1 diabetes. General study results and limits: The study found fewer insertions and more deletions at VDJ junctions in type 1 diabetes patients. Type 1 diabetes patients had TCRB CDR3s that were shorter (moderately but significantly so) in all four CD4+ subsets. Within the patient group, naive, central memory and Treg TCRB repertoires appeared more similar to each other than within healthy donors.

This clone was recorded a few times. Its cognate antigen is unknown. This CDR3 has 12 residues. With 4 bases removed from V and 3 bases from J, the gap between germline ends came to 7 bases. The germline V gene has CDR1 MGHDK and CDR2 SYGVNS. The isolated RNA, all of it, was reverse transcribed, so expressed TCRB transcripts were what got sequenced. TCRdb's table, derived via immunoSEQ multiplex PCR, lists solely in-frame clones and lacks some. This table holds approximately 150,000 clones, 8% to 13% found once. This chain connects TRBV25-1 to TRBJ2-7; D ambiguous. This sequence was found in a man younger than 35 in good health. Input material: naive CD4+ T cells from blood. CDR3 loop: CASSVNSYEQYF. In DNA, the CDR3 is TGTGCCAGCAGTGTTAACAGCTACGAGCAGTACTTC.